This entry lists 2 T cell receptor beta chains sequenced from one sample in a study of OX40 agonist ivuxolimab in advanced cancers. Here immunoSEQ multiplex PCR was the method, and the copy in TCRdb shows in-frame clones only, minus some. Among under 90,000 clones listed, under 90% were seen once. The material was CD4+ or CD8+ T cells sorted from blood, obtained in a trial of the OX40 agonist ivuxolimab. Receptors were obtained from an adult with an advanced solid tumor such as melanoma, head and neck, liver or kidney cancer.

This sequence joins TRBV19 and TRBJ2-5; 8 bases fit TRBD2. V lost 0 bases to trimming and J lost 7 bases; unmatched junction nucleotides: 4. The CDR3 runs 14 residues. CDR1 is LNHDA, CDR2 SQIVND, per germline (reference sequence). CDR3 protein: CASSIDGRAGTQYF. The DNA of the CDR3 is TGTGCCAGTAGTATAGACGGGAGGGCGGGGACCCAGTACTTC.

The chain links TRBV19 to TRBJ2-5, with TRBD2 as a possible D gene (7 bases). Germline loops: CDR1 LNHDA, CDR2 SQIVND (reference sequence). The V gene lost 3 bases and the J gene lost 3 bases, with 20 bases spanning the gap. This CDR3 is built from 17 residues. The CDR3 DNA reads as TGTGCCAGTAGTATTGTAGACGGGGGGCGTCGAAAAGAGACCCAGTACTTC. This sequence encodes CASSIVDGGRRKETQYF.